This T cell receptor beta chain originates from a study of CDR3 diversity in severe acne. TCRdb reprocessed the PCR reads with MiXCR, giving one entry per CDR3 protein. The sample shows about 84,000 distinct CDR3 sequences, under 60% of them seen only once. Note on this clonotype: The DNA is left out, because the CDR3 cannot be placed on it with certainty; the CDR3 is given as TCRdb lists it.

The CDR3 has 21 residues if both end residues are counted. CDR1 and CDR2 (germline): SEHNR, FQNEAQ (reference sequence). The source is a male donor in good health, without acne. Sequences were obtained from blood. V and J are TRBV7-9 and TRBJ2-3; TRBD1 is the table's D call and was not checked against the DNA. The CDR3 reads CASSSFYICSARDPGSDTQYF.